A single sample gave rise to the 23 T cell receptor beta chains below, sequenced in a study of Ad26.COV2.S vaccination and SARS-CoV-2 variants. Sequencing was performed with immunoSEQ multiplex PCR; in TCRdb, only in-frame clones are kept and a portion is missing. In the table there are approximately 420,000 clones, 85% to 90% of which are singletons. Indicated treatment: about 20 received Ad26.COV2.S at low or high dose, single or two shots; 5 received placebo; per-sample allocation not given. All samples were drawn on day 63, counting from the first vaccine or placebo injection. Sequences were derived from peripheral blood, sampled in a trial of Ad26.COV2.S vaccine versus placebo. These TCRs come from a person aged 18-65 years who received the Ad26.COV2.S COVID-19 vaccine or a placebo.

This chain connects TRBV2 to TRBJ1-5; D gene uncertain. Germline V gene data show CDR1 as SNHLY and CDR2 as FYNNEI. V shed 7 bases and J shed 4 bases, with 8 bases lying between them. The length of the CDR3 is 12 residues. The CDR3 region is CASTESNQPQHF. Written as DNA, the CDR3 is TGTGCCAGCACCGAGTCGAATCAGCCCCAGCATTTT.

The chain links TRBV5-1 to TRBJ2-5; either TRBD1 or TRBD2 may supply D (5 bases each). Per the germline V gene, CDR1 is SGHRS and CDR2 is YFSETQ. The CDR3 is 15 residues long. Trimming removed 0 bases from V and 5 bases from J, with 14 bases in between. CDR3 sequence (DNA): TGCGCCAGCAGCTTGGCGAGGGGCCGAGGGGAGACCCAGTACTTC. Its protein product is CASSLARGRGETQYF.

This clone was observed a single time. This chain joins TRBV30 and TRBJ1-3; D call uncertain. V lost 0 bases and J lost 1, with 7 bases in between. This CDR3 is 14 amino acids long. Germline V gives CDR1 GTSNPN, CDR2 SVGIG (reference sequence). CDR3 residues: CAWSVSLSGNTIYF. CDR3 in DNA: TGTGCCTGGAGTGTATCCCTTTCTGGAAACACCATATATTTT. Full variable domain (rest looked up from reference TRBV30 and TRBJ1-3): SQTIHQWPATLVQPVGSPLSLECTVEGTSNPNLYWYRQAAGRGLQLLFYSVGIGQISSEVPQNLSASRPQDRQFILSSKKLLLSDSGFYLCAWSVSLSGNTIYFGEGSWLTVV.

The J gene is TRBJ2-7, the V gene TRBV19; D is unclear. Per the germline V gene, CDR1 is LNHDA and CDR2 is SQIVND (reference sequence). V lost 0 bases and J lost 7, with 10 bases in between. The CDR3 contains 13 residues. The CDR3 spells CASSIDHGREQYF. For the CDR3, the DNA is TGTGCCAGTAGTATAGACCACGGCCGGGAGCAGTACTTC.

The chain recombines TRBV5-4 with TRBJ1-2; TRBD1 agrees at 9 bases. CDR3 length: 12 amino acids. J lost 8 bases, V lost 4 bases, and 3 bases had no gene match. CDR1 is SGHNT and CDR2 is YYREEE in the germline V gene (reference sequence). As DNA, the CDR3 is TGTGCCAGCAGCCAAGGACAGGGGGGCTACACCTTC. Translation gives CASSQGQGGYTF.

The gene calls are TRBV6-9 and TRBJ2-6, with 9 bases lining up with TRBD1. CDR1 is MNHGY, CDR2 SVAAGI, per germline. The CDR3 spans 17 residues. The trim removed 3 bases at V and 2 bases at J, leaving 5 bases unmatched. This CDR3 is CASSYGTGHAGANVLTF. The CDR3, as DNA: TGTGCCAGCAGTTACGGGACAGGGCATGCTGGGGCCAACGTCCTGACTTTC.

The chain carries TRBV7-2 and TRBJ1-4; D remains ambiguous. Germline-derived CDR1 and CDR2 are SGHTA and FQGNSA. The CDR3 loop spans 17 amino acids. The V end lost 2 bases, the J end lost 10 bases, and 23 bases lay between the germline ends. CDR3 sequence (DNA): TGTGCCAGCAGCTTATACCTCGGATCAGACGCTTATGGAAAACTGTTTTTT. This sequence encodes CASSLYLGSDAYGKLFF.

CDR3 protein: CSVDPGQFNTEAFF. As DNA, the CDR3 is TGCAGCGTTGACCCGGGACAGTTTAACACTGAAGCTTTCTTT. The genes are TRBV29-1 and TRBJ1-1, with 7 positions matching TRBD1. Unmatched junction bases numbered 6, after V lost 3 bases and J lost 2 bases. The CDR3 is 14 amino acids. Germline assignment: CDR1 SQVTM and CDR2 ANQGSEA.

The chain carries TRBV19 and TRBJ1-1; the match to TRBD1 covers 9 bases. Germline assignment: CDR1 LNHDA and CDR2 SQIVND (reference sequence). The junction had 10 bases not matched to a gene; V was cut back by 1 base and J by 4 bases. The CDR3 runs to 17 residues. Here the CDR3 reads CASSIAGQGLFVTEAFF. The CDR3 DNA reads TGTGCCAGTAGTATAGCCGGACAGGGGTTATTTGTCACTGAAGCTTTCTTT.

This chain joins TRBV19 and TRBJ1-2; D possibly corresponds to TRBD1 (5 bases). Trimming shortened V by 0 bases and J by 3 bases, and 11 bases separated the two germline ends. The CDR3 totals 15 residues. CDR1 and CDR2 from the germline V gene are LNHDA and SQIVND (reference sequence). The CDR3 reads CASSIDGGPYYGYTF. The CDR3 region has the DNA TGTGCCAGTAGTATAGATGGGGGTCCCTACTATGGCTACACCTTC.

This clone was recorded only once. J is TRBJ2-7 and V is TRBV6-5; TRBD1 is a possible D gene (5 bases). CDR1 and CDR2 from the germline V gene are MNHEY and SVGAGI. The CDR3 is made up of 14 amino acids. The V and J ends lost 2 bases and 2 bases respectively, with 10 bases between them. In DNA, the CDR3 is TGTGCCAGCAGTTACGGGGCCTCAACCTACGAGCAGTACTTC. Protein product: CASSYGASTYEQYF.

The chain carries TRBV10-1 and TRBJ2-3, with 11 nucleotides matching TRBD2. V lost 6 bases to trimming and J lost 11 bases; unmatched junction nucleotides: 10. Germline V lookup: CDR1 WNHNN, CDR2 SYGVQD (reference sequence). The CDR3 is made up of 14 amino acids. The DNA for the CDR3 is TGCGCCAGCAGCCCGGGACTAGCGGTTTTTAAGCAGTATTTT. Amino acid sequence: CASSPGLAVFKQYF.

J is TRBJ2-1 and V is TRBV6-2 or TRBV6-3, with TRBD1 matching 7 bases. V lost 5 bases and J lost 13; bases outside the gene matches: 17. This CDR3 comprises 15 residues. Germline CDR1 reads MNHEY; CDR2 reads SVGEGT. The CDR3 bases are TGTGCCAGCAGTCTACTTAGGGACAGACCGGAGGCCCAGTTCTTC. Amino acids: CASSLLRDRPEAQFF.

The chain couples TRBV2 to TRBJ1-5; D call uncertain. Trimming cost V 5 bases and J 4 bases, with 15 bases left between them. CDR1 is SNHLY, CDR2 FYNNEI, per germline. This CDR3 region has 15 residues. The CDR3 loop is CASSSQVTPNQPQHF. The CDR3 nucleotides read TGTGCCAGCAGTTCCCAGGTTACGCCTAATCAGCCCCAGCATTTT.

The rearrangement joins TRBV27 to TRBJ1-3; D is perhaps TRBD1 (6 bases). The germline V gene has CDR1 MNHEY and CDR2 SMNVEV (reference sequence). V dropped 4 bases and J dropped 4 bases, with 11 bases sitting between them. The CDR3 is 14 amino acids. CDR3 in amino acids: CASSSYREGNTIYF. In DNA, the CDR3 is TGTGCCAGCAGTTCCTACAGGGAAGGAAACACCATATATTTT.

The chain joins TRBV7-2 to TRBJ2-3; 9 bases align to TRBD2. The CDR3 contains 16 residues. Germline CDR1 reads SGHTA; CDR2 reads FQGNSA. J was trimmed by 6 bases and V by 1 base; bases with no gene match: 8. The CDR3 spells CASSLEGGGASDTQYF. The CDR3 DNA follows: TGTGCCAGCAGCTTAGAAGGCGGGGGGGCCTCGGATACGCAGTATTTT.

The V gene is TRBV19, the J gene TRBJ2-1, with 8 bases that match TRBD2. Trimming at V came to 6 bases and at J to 4 bases, leaving 11 bases not matched to a gene. The germline gives CDR1 LNHDA, CDR2 SQIVND (reference sequence). The CDR3 has 16 residues. The CDR3 nucleotides are TGTGCCAGTAGATCTATACCGGGGGGGCTTTACAATGAGCAGTTCTTC. Its protein is CASRSIPGGLYNEQFF.

The genes are TRBV5-1 and TRBJ2-7; 7 bases fit TRBD2. Germline CDR1 SGHRS, CDR2 YFSETQ. Unmatched junction bases numbered 6, after V lost 3 bases and J lost 6 bases. The CDR3 has 13 amino acids. CDR3 sequence: CASSSQPGGEQYF. In nucleotides, the CDR3 is TGCGCCAGCAGCTCTCAACCGGGGGGCGAGCAGTACTTC.

The chain has TRBV6-2 or TRBV6-3 and TRBJ2-7; a weak D match, TRBD1 (6 bases). The CDR3 runs to 15 residues. Between the trimmed V and J ends, which lost 6 bases and 4 bases, there was a span of 19 bases. Germline V gives CDR1 MNHEY, CDR2 SVGEGT. This chain's CDR3 is CASSPTEGTRYEQYF. The CDR3, as DNA: TGTGCCAGCAGCCCTACCGAGGGGACACGATACGAGCAGTACTTC.

V usage is TRBV29-1 and J usage is TRBJ2-7, with no clear D. Germline V CDR1 and CDR2: SQVTM, ANQGSEA. With 4 bases removed from V and 2 bases from J, the gap between germline ends came to 9 bases. This CDR3 spans 12 amino acids. CDR3 residues: CSVVPGPYEQYF. The CDR3 DNA reads TGCAGCGTTGTTCCAGGTCCCTACGAGCAGTACTTC.

This clone showed up just a few times. This chain joins TRBV7-9 and TRBJ1-1; D perhaps matches TRBD1 (5 bases). Germline V lookup: CDR1 SEHNR, CDR2 FQNEAQ (reference sequence). V dropped 11 bases and J dropped 3 bases, with 22 bases sitting between them. This CDR3 has 15 residues. CDR3 protein: CAGRLLGAEDTEAFF. Written as DNA, the CDR3 is TGTGCCGGCCGATTACTTGGGGCTGAGGACACTGAAGCTTTCTTT.

The rearrangement uses TRBV5-1 and TRBJ2-2; no definite D call. CDR3 length: 14 amino acids. The germline V gene has CDR1 SGHRS and CDR2 YFSETQ. V shed 6 bases and J shed 1 base, with 10 bases lying between them. The CDR3 reads CASIETVNTGELFF. As DNA, the CDR3 is TGCGCCAGCATTGAGACGGTGAACACCGGGGAGCTGTTTTTT. Based on the CDR3 plus reference TRBV5-1 and TRBJ2-2, the full variable domain is KAGVTQTPRYLIKTRGQQVTLSCSPISGHRSVSWYQQTPGQGLQFLFEYFSETQRNKGNFPGRFSGRQFSNSRSEMNVSTLELGDSALYLCASIETVNTGELFFGEGSRLTVL.

As to this clone: Other DNA sequences of this sample code for an identical CDR3. V gene TRBV5-1 combines with J gene TRBJ2-7; 8 nucleotides match TRBD1. In germline, CDR1 is SGHRS, CDR2 YFSETQ. The CDR3 runs to 14 residues. J was trimmed by 3 bases and V by 4 bases; bases with no gene match: 6. The CDR3: CASSPGQGSYEQYF. Here the CDR3 DNA reads TGCGCCAGCAGCCCCGGACAGGGTAGCTACGAGCAGTACTTC.